The 10 T cell receptor beta chains in this list originate from one sample, sequenced in a study of T-cell memory formation after mild COVID-19. A single record per CDR3 protein comes from TCRdb applying MiXCR to the 5' RACE reads. The repertoire includes around 260,000 distinct CDR3 sequences, roughly 17% of them detected once, and 22% sits in the top ten. Material for sequencing was PBMCs or a T cell subset sorted from them (not recorded which). All receptors derive from a man between 18 and 35 years old who had mild COVID-19 (a few samples of this study predate the infection). Cell type and time point are not known.

This clonotype was found a few times. The chain recombines TRBV9 with TRBJ2-4; 9 nucleotides line up with TRBD1. Germline V gives CDR1 SGDLS, CDR2 YYNGEE. Trimming cost V 3 bases and J 0 bases; bases outside gene matches: 1. The CDR3 sequence is 15 residues long. The CDR3 here is CASSGGQGAKNIQYF. CDR3 DNA: TGTGCCAGCAGCGGGGGACAGGGAGCCAAAAACATTCAGTACTTC.

This clonotype was seen more than once but under ten times. The rearrangement links TRBV6-5 to TRBJ1-2; TRBD1 matches 8 bases. The CDR3 contains 15 residues. Trimming took 5 bases from V and 6 from J; bases not matched to a gene: 11. The germline CDR1 and CDR2 sequences are MNHEY and SVGAGI. CDR3 bases: TGTGCCAGCAGTATGTCGACAGGGGACGTTAATGGCTACACCTTC. Protein: CASSMSTGDVNGYTF.

V usage is TRBV24-1 and J usage is TRBJ2-3; 7 bases fit TRBD1. Trimming removed 10 bases from V and 2 bases from J; junction bases left unmatched: 5. The CDR3 loop spans 13 amino acids. The V gene's germline CDR1 is KGHDR and CDR2 SFDVKD. This CDR3 is CATAGTATDTQYF. Here the CDR3 DNA reads TGTGCCACGGCCGGGACAGCCACAGATACGCAGTATTTT.

As regards this clonotype: A read error may account for a junction end that differs from germline. The genes are TRBV2 and TRBJ2-6, with D possibly TRBD2 on 6 matching bases. The CDR3 is made up of 17 amino acids. Per germline, CDR1 SNHLY and CDR2 FYNNEI. CDR3 DNA sequence: TGTGCCAGCAGTGAAGCGGAGGGCCACTCTGGGGCCAGCGTCCTGACTTTC. It yields the protein CASSEAEGHSGASVLTF.

This clonotype came up a few times. The CDR3 DNA reads as TGTGCCAGCAGGCGGACAGGGGGCAGCTATGGCTACACCTTC. Its translation: CASRRTGGSYGYTF. The chain carries TRBV6-5 and TRBJ1-2; TRBD1 agrees at 11 bases. V was pared by 6 bases and J by 4 bases, with 4 bases of the junction left unmatched. Germline V gene lookup returns CDR1 MNHEY and CDR2 SVGAGI. CDR3 length: 14 residues.

The J gene is TRBJ2-3, the V gene TRBV12-3 or TRBV12-4; TRBD1 matches 9 bases. The CDR3 covers 16 residues. The trim removed 2 bases at V and 0 bases at J, leaving 3 bases unmatched. DNA for the CDR3: TGTGCCAGCAGTTTAAGGGGACAGGGAAGCACAGATACGCAGTATTTT. Translated, it gives CASSLRGQGSTDTQYF.

In this sample, this clonotype turned up a few times. The genes are TRBV7-2 and TRBJ1-5, with 7 nucleotides matching TRBD1. This CDR3 has 17 amino acids. Trimming removed 5 bases from V and 3 bases from J; junction bases left unmatched: 13. In germline, CDR1 is SGHTA, CDR2 FQGNSA. CDR3 protein: CASSQLFTGDVNQPQHF. Written as DNA, the CDR3 is TGTGCCAGCAGCCAACTTTTTACAGGGGATGTCAATCAGCCCCAGCATTTT.

This clonotype was seen repeatedly, ten times or more. The chain joins TRBV12-3 or TRBV12-4 to TRBJ2-4; a possible D gene is TRBD1 (6 bases). The CDR3 runs 12 residues. V lost 4 bases and J 11 bases, leaving 12 bases between the germline ends. In nucleotides, the CDR3 is TGTGCCAGCAGTTCCCACAGGGATGTTCAGTACTTC. Translation gives CASSSHRDVQYF.

A few counts support this clonotype. The chain uses TRBV4-2 and TRBJ2-6; D remains unclear. CDR3 length: 12 amino acids. V was trimmed by 8 bases and J by 0 bases, leaving 2 bases between them. The germline CDR1 and CDR2 sequences are LGHNA and YNFKEQ. The CDR3 loop reads CASGSGANVLTF. CDR3 sequence (DNA): TGTGCCAGCGGCTCTGGGGCCAACGTCCTGACTTTC.

This chain joins TRBV6-6 and TRBJ2-7; D gene ambiguous. Trimming took 0 bases from V and 2 from J, leaving 8 bases between them. The germline gives CDR1 MNHNY, CDR2 SVGAGI (reference sequence). The length of the CDR3 is 14 residues. CDR3 sequence (DNA): TGTGCCAGCAGTTACTCAGGGTTAGCCTACGAGCAGTACGTC. It translates to CASSYSGLAYEQYV.